This TCR beta chain is from a study of T cell repertoires in cytomegalovirus infection. Turning to the study itself: Recently identified HLA-C-restricted CMV epitopes and well-studied HLA-B-restricted CMV epitopes were used by the study. General study findings and limits: Clonotype analysis showed dominance of the ex vivo response by HLA-C-restricted CMV-specific TCR beta clonotypes.

On this clonotype: What it binds is not known.

One entry per CDR3 protein results from TCRdb running MiXCR on the reads. The table has 450,000 to 600,000 distinct CDR3 sequences, roughly a third seen once; the top ten hold 15% to 20%. This sequence originates from a human donor in good health (CMV status not recorded). Some clones in this sample may be carry-over from other donors' samples. The sequenced sample was cultured PBMCs, obtained from culture after CMV antigen stimulation.

Here the CDR3 DNA reads TGCAGCGACGGCAGGGAAACGATGAACACTGAAGCTTTCTTT. It translates to CSDGRETMNTEAFF. The chain joins TRBV29-1 to TRBJ1-1, with D maybe TRBD1 (5 bases). The CDR3 consists of 14 residues. Germline CDR1 reads SQVTM; CDR2 reads ANQGSEA. V shed 7 bases and J shed 0 bases, with 15 bases lying between them.